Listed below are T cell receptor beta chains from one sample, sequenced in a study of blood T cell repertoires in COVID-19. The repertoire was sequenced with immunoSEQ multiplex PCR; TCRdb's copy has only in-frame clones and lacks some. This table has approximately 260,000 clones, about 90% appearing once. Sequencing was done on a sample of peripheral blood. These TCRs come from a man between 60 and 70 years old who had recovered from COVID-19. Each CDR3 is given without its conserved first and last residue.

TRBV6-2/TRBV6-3,ASSYVRGGGANVLT
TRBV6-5,ASSSPTDSRYT
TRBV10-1,ASSEQSWGELF
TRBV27,ASSPRTALLYNSPLH
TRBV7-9,ASSLGGIDEKLF
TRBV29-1,SVDRNTEAF
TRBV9,ASSVGGPMNTEAF
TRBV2,ASSVGRDYGYT
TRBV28,ASSLVSDVSNQPQH
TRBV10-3,AISESSRGREYGYT
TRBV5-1,ASSSGVRRGGNTIY
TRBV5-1,ASSPLQGAGNTIY
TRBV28,ASNSYRVRGEKLF
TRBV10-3,AISESLGRGGQETQY
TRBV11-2,ASSLVVVGVGNTEAF
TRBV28,ASSGRDKMYTEAF
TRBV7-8,ASSLGGRKTEAF
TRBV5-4,ASSLVLGGGGTDTQY
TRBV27,ASSGLAGLWGDTQY
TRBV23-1,ASTLRHNSNQPQH
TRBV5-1,ASSFWGPDSENSPLH
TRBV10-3,AISESSGQSTDTQY
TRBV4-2,ASSDVAGRSTDTQY
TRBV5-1,ASSFTGMNTEAF
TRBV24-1,ATMRTQGRQGLNTRELF
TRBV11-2,ASSLVRTGKDEQF
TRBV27,ASSLQSSNQPQH
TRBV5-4,ASSLRGGGADTQY
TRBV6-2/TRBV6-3,ASSYSWQINQPQH
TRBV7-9,ASSLVQGQNTEAF
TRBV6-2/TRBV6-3,ASSYGGQPPRLGPLH
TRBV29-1,SAAGQWAYNEQF